This TCR beta chain is from a study of blood T cell repertoires in COVID-19. Study information: Italy, Spain and the United States were the sources of the convalescent and acute COVID-19 samples.

CDR3 length: 14 residues. The junction had 4 bases not matched to a gene; V was cut back by 2 bases and J by 4 bases. Germline V gene sequence: CDR1 SGHDT, CDR2 YYEEEE. TCRdb's table, derived via immunoSEQ multiplex PCR, lists solely in-frame clones and lacks some. The profile shows 250,000 to 350,000 clones, about 89% of them singletons. The rearrangement links TRBV5-6 to TRBJ2-7, with TRBD2 identical over 9 bases. Sequencing was done on a sample of peripheral blood. This receptor was taken from a woman aged 45-59 years who had recovered from COVID-19. DNA of the CDR3: TGTGCCAGCAGCTTAGGGACTAGCTTTTACGAGCAGTACTTC. It is translated as CASSLGTSFYEQYF.